This T cell receptor beta chain was sequenced in a study of technical replicates of blood from several donors. The table came from immunoSEQ multiplex PCR; TCRdb's copy has only in-frame clones and leaves some out. The sample holds nearly 90,000 clones, about 95% seen once. The germline V gene has CDR1 SGHRS and CDR2 YFSETQ. The V and J ends lost 0 bases and 6 bases respectively, with 10 bases between them. The CDR3 runs to 14 residues. The sequenced material came from T cells isolated from PBMCs. The receptor was isolated from a human donor in good health. The chain is built from TRBV5-1 and TRBJ1-5, with D perhaps TRBD1 (5 bases). CDR3 in DNA: TGCGCCAGCAGCTTGGGTGGGGCTGGTCAGCCCCAGCATTTT. Amino acid sequence: CASSLGGAGQPQHF.